The 11 T cell receptor beta chains reported below all come from one sample, sequenced in a study of OX40 agonist ivuxolimab in advanced cancers. Profiled with immunoSEQ multiplex PCR; TCRdb holds only in-frame clones, not every one. The data hold 66,000 or so clones, with roughly four fifths observed a single time. The specimen was CD4+ or CD8+ T cells sorted from blood, collected in a trial of the OX40 agonist ivuxolimab. The receptors originated from an adult with an advanced solid tumor such as melanoma, head and neck, liver or kidney cancer.

The chain employs TRBV5-1 and TRBJ2-5, with TRBD1 as a possible D gene (6 bases). The CDR3 sequence is 15 residues long. CDR1 and CDR2 (germline): SGHRS, YFSETQ. The ends were cut back, 3 bases at V and 2 bases at J, with 14 bases in the middle. The CDR3 region is CASSSSGTPQETQYF. The CDR3 DNA reads TGCGCCAGCAGCTCCTCCGGGACACCACAAGAGACCCAGTACTTC.

This rearrangement joins TRBV6-6 to TRBJ2-6; maybe TRBD2 (5 bases). Germline CDR1 MNHNY, CDR2 SVGAGI (reference sequence). V lost 7 bases to trimming and J lost 0 bases, with 10 bases between them. The CDR3 covers 15 residues. The CDR3 nucleotides read TGTGCCAGCATTGGAGGCAGCTCTGGGGCCAACGTCCTGACTTTC. It is translated as CASIGGSSGANVLTF.

The chain employs TRBV5-4 and TRBJ1-2; perhaps TRBD1 as D (5 bases). Germline CDR1 is SGHNT and CDR2 is YYREEE (reference sequence). The CDR3 length is 14 residues. Trimming removed 4 bases at V and 6 bases at J, with 16 bases between. CDR3 bases: TGTGCCAGCAGCCGTGGGGGGGATATTAATGGCTACACCTTC. Amino acid sequence: CASSRGGDINGYTF.

The chain is built from TRBV9 and TRBJ2-1; tentative D call: TRBD2 (6 bases). CDR1 SGDLS and CDR2 YYNGEE come from the germline V gene. The V and J ends lost 3 bases and 8 bases respectively, with 12 bases between them. This CDR3 comprises 13 residues. The CDR3 region has the DNA TGTGCCAGCAGCGCAAGACTAGGCCATGAGCAGTTCTTC. This sequence encodes CASSARLGHEQFF.

This clone is a singleton in its sample. The rearrangement links TRBV6-4 to TRBJ1-2; D may be TRBD1 (5 bases). CDR1 is MRHNA, CDR2 SNTAGT, per germline. This CDR3 is 15 amino acids long. With 4 bases removed from V and 1 base from J, the gap between germline ends came to 13 bases. Here the CDR3 DNA reads TGTGCCAGCAGTGCAGCAGGACACCTTAACTATGGCTACACCTTC. The encoded protein is CASSAAGHLNYGYTF.

This clone was detected only a few times. The CDR3 DNA reads TGTGCCAGCAGCCGGGTCCCAAACGATTCACCCCTCCACTTT. Amino acid sequence: CASSRVPNDSPLHF. The chain combines TRBV7-9 with TRBJ1-6, with unresolved D. The CDR3 extends over 14 amino acids. Germline CDR1 reads SEHNR; CDR2 reads FQNEAQ (reference sequence). V lost 5 bases, J lost 8 bases, and 13 bases lay in between.

This sequence joins TRBV5-4 and TRBJ1-3, with TRBD1 identical over 7 bases. The germline V gene has CDR1 SGHNT and CDR2 YYREEE (reference sequence). The CDR3 runs 15 residues. Germline trimming cut 0 bases from V and 4 bases from J; bases unmatched to any gene: 4. For the CDR3, the DNA is TGTGCCAGCAGCTTGGACAGGGGAGTCGGAAACACCATATATTTT. Amino acids: CASSLDRGVGNTIYF.

The chain couples TRBV7-3 to TRBJ2-2, with TRBD1 as a possible D gene (6 bases). V was shortened by 5 bases and J by 5 bases, with 15 bases between the two germline ends. The germline V gene encodes CDR1 SGHTA and CDR2 FQGTGA. The CDR3 totals 15 residues. The CDR3 here is CASSAQGTGTGELFF. The CDR3 DNA reads TGTGCCAGCAGCGCACAGGGTACTGGGACCGGGGAGCTGTTTTTT.

The V call is TRBV19, the J call TRBJ1-6; D gene uncertain. V was trimmed by 5 bases and J by 8 bases, leaving 4 bases between them. CDR3 size: 11 residues. Germline loops: CDR1 LNHDA, CDR2 SQIVND (reference sequence). The CDR3 bases are TGTGCCAGTAGTGCCGATTCACCCCTCCACTTT. Protein sequence: CASSADSPLHF.

This chain joins TRBV6-5 and TRBJ1-2; 8 nucleotides agree with TRBD1. The CDR3 has 15 amino acids. V lost 5 bases to trimming and J lost 6 bases; unmatched junction nucleotides: 11. CDR1 and CDR2 from the germline V gene are MNHEY and SVGAGI. The CDR3, as DNA: TGTGCCAGCAGTCCTACAGGACAGGGTCGTAATGGCTACACCTTC. Encoded protein: CASSPTGQGRNGYTF.

CDR3 amino acids: CASTLLGAYEQYF. The CDR3 DNA reads as TGTGCCAGCACCCTTTTGGGGGCCTACGAGCAGTACTTC. The rearrangement joins TRBV7-9 to TRBJ2-7; possibly TRBD1 or TRBD2 for D (5 bases each). The V and J ends lost 7 bases and 2 bases respectively, with 12 bases between them. The CDR3 spans 13 residues. The germline V gene encodes CDR1 SEHNR and CDR2 FQNEAQ (reference sequence).